This T cell receptor beta chain was captured in a study of T cell responses to AZD1222 COVID-19 vaccine. Notes on the study in general: Seropositivity was recorded at baseline in only five to seven AZD1222 recipients.

In the case of this clone: The antigen is unknown.

Trimming stripped 1 base from V and 6 bases from J, with 21 bases between. The germline gives CDR1 MDHEN, CDR2 SYDVKM. CDR3 size: 18 residues. Repertoires were generated with immunoSEQ multiplex PCR, while TCRdb's copy carries only in-frame clones and drops some. The table lists around 170,000 clones, approximately 91% of them singletons. This chain connects TRBV28 to TRBJ2-2; TRBD2 is a possible D gene (6 bases). Sample: peripheral blood, taken on day 0 of AZD1222 vaccination. This clonotype was sampled from an adult in good health. The CDR3 region is CASSLSPTWQGGAGELFF. CDR3 bases: TGTGCCAGCAGTTTATCCCCTACCTGGCAGGGCGGGGCCGGGGAGCTGTTTTTT. Filled out from reference TRBV28 and TRBJ2-2, the complete variable domain reads DVKVTQSSRYLVKRTGEKVFLECVQDMDHENMFWYRQDPGLGLRLIYFSYDVKMKEKGDIPEGYSVSREKKERFSLILESASTNQTSMYLCASSLSPTWQGGAGELFFGEGSRLTVL.